The T cell receptor beta chain described here comes from a study of blood T cells in healthy people across ages. For the study at large: About one barcoded TCR beta cDNA was captured per two T cells.

The study, taken as a whole, reports: Possibly, changes in expanded clonotypes were confounded because donor CMV status was unknown. Per million T cells, the diversity of TCR beta decreased roughly linearly as age advanced. Higher naive T cell percentage went strongly together with higher TCR beta diversity.

Primers used in a second PCR of roughly 6 to 12 cycles were a sample-barcoded 5' primer and a J-beta primer mix. TCRdb recomputed calls from the 5' RACE reads with MiXCR, one row per CDR3 protein. The table has about 640,000 distinct CDR3 sequences, around three fifths seen once. A remark on this clonotype: As yet, its antigen is unknown.

The CDR3 sequence is 15 residues long. Trimming cost V 4 bases and J 2 bases, with 14 bases left between them. From germline, CDR1 is MNHNY and CDR2 SVGAGI (reference sequence). The sequenced sample was blood. This receptor was taken from a man in his sixties in good health. The V gene is TRBV6-6, the J gene TRBJ2-5; D possibly corresponds to TRBD2 (7 bases). CDR3 residues: CASSSGGGQQETQYF. CDR3 sequence (DNA): TGTGCCAGCAGTTCGGGCGGGGGCCAACAAGAGACCCAGTACTTC.